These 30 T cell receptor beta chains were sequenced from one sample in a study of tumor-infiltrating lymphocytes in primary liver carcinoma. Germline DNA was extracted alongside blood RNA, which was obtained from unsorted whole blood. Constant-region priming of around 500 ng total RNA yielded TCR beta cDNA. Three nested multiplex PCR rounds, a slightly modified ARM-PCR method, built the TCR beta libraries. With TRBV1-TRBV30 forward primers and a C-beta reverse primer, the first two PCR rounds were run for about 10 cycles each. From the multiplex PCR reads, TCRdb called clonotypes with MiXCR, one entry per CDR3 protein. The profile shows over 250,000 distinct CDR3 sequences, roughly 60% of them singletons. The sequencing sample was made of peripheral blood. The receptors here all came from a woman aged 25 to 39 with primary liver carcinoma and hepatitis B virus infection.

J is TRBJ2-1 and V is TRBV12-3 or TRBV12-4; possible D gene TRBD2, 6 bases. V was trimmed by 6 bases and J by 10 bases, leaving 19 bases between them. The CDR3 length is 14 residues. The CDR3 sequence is CASRDSGSGAEQFF. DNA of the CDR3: TGTGCCAGCAGGGATAGCGGATCCGGGGCGGAGCAGTTCTTC.

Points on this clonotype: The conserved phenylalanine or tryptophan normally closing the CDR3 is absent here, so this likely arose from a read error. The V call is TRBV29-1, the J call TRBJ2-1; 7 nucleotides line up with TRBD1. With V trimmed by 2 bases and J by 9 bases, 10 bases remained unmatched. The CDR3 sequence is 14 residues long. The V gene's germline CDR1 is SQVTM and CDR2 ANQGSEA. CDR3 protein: CSVEWPGGLSEQFL. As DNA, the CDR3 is TGCAGCGTTGAATGGCCAGGGGGTTTAAGTGAGCAGTTCCTC.

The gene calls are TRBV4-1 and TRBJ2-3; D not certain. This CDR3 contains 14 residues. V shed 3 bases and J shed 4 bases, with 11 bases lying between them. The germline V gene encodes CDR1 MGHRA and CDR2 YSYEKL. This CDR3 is CASSHRTPADTQYF. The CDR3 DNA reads TGCGCCAGCAGCCACCGGACCCCTGCAGATACGCAGTATTTT.

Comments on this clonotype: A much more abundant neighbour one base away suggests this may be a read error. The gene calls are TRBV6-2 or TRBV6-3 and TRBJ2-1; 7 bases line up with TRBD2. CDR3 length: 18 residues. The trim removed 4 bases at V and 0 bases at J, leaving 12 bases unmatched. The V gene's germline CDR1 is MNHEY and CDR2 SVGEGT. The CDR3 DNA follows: TGTGCCAGCAGTTTTTCGATTAGCGGGCTTAGCTCCTACAATGAGCAGTTCTTC. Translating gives CASSFSISGLSSYNEQFF.

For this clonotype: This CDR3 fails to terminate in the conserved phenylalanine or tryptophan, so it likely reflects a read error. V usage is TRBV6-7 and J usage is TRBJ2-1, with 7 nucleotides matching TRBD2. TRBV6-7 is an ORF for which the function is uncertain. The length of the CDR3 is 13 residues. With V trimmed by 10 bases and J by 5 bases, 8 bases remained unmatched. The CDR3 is CATVTGGDNEQFL. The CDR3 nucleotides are TGTGCCACTGTAACGGGAGGCGACAATGAGCAGTTCTTA.

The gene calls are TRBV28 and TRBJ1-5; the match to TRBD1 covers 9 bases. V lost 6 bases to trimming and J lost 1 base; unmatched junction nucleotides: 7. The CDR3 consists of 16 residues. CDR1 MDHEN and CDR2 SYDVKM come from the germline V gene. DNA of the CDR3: TGTGCCAGCAGGGAGGACAGGGGACCCAGCAATCAGCCCCAGCATTTT. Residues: CASREDRGPSNQPQHF.

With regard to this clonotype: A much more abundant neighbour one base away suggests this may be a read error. Written as DNA, the CDR3 is TGTGCCAGCAGCCCCGAAGGGATCAACGAGCAGTACTTC. Protein: CASSPEGINEQYF. This chain connects TRBV6-5 to TRBJ2-7; no clear D gene. V lost 6 bases to trimming and J lost 5 bases, with 14 bases between them. Germline assignment: CDR1 MNHEY and CDR2 SVGAGI. CDR3 size: 13 residues.

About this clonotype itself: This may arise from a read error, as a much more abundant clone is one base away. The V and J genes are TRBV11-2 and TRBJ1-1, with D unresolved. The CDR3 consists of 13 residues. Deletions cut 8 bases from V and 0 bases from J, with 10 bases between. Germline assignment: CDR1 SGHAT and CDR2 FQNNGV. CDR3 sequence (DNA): TGTGCCAGCGGCTCAACGGTGAACACTGAAGCTTTCTTT. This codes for CASGSTVNTEAFF.

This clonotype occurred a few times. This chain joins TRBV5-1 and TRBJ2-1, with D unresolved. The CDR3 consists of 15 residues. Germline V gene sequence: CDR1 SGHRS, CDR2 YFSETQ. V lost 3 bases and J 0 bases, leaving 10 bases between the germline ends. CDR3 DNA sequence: TGCGCCAGCAGCTCCGCTGCCCTCTCCTACAATGAGCAGTTCTTC. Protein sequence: CASSSAALSYNEQFF. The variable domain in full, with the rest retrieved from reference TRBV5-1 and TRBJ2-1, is KAGVTQTPRYLIKTRGQQVTLSCSPISGHRSVSWYQQTPGQGLQFLFEYFSETQRNKGNFPGRFSGRQFSNSRSEMNVSTLELGDSALYLCASSSAALSYNEQFFGPGTRLTVL.

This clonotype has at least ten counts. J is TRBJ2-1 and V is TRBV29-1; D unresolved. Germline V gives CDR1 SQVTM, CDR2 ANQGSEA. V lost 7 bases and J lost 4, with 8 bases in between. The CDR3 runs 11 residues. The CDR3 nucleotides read TGCAGCGCCCCCAAATACAATGAGCAGTTCTTC. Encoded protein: CSAPKYNEQFF.

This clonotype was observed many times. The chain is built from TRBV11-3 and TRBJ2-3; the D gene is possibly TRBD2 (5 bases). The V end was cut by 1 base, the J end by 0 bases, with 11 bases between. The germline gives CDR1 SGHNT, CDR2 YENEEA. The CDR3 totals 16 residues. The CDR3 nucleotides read TGTGCCAGCAGCTTAGGTTGGACTCCGAGCACAGATACGCAGTATTTT. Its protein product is CASSLGWTPSTDTQYF. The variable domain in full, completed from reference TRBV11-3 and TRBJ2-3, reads EAGVVQSPRYKIIEKKQPVAFWCNPISGHNTLYWYLQNLGQGPELLIRYENEEAVDDSQLPKDRFSAERLKGVDSTLKIQPAELGDSAVYLCASSLGWTPSTDTQYFGPGTRLTVL.

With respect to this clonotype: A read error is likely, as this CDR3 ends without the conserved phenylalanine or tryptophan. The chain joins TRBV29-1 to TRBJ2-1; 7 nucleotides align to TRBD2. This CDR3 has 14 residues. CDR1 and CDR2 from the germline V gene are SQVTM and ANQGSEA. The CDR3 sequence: CSVVGGRDYNEQFL. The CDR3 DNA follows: TGCAGCGTTGTCGGTGGGAGGGATTACAATGAACAGTTCCTC.

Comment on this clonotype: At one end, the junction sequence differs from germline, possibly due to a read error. CDR3: CVSSLESYEQYF. The CDR3 DNA follows: TGTGTCAGCAGCCTAGAGTCCTACGAGCAGTACTTC. The rearrangement links TRBV11-2 to TRBJ2-7; D is unresolved. The CDR3 has 12 residues. Germline values: CDR1 SGHAT, CDR2 FQNNGV.

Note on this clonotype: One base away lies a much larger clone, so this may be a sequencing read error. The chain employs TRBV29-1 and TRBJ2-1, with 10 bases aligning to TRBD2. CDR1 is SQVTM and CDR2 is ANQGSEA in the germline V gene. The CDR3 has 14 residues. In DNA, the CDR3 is TGCAGCGTTGGGGCTAGCGGGAGCCACAATGGGCAGTTCTTC. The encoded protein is CSVGASGSHNGQFF.

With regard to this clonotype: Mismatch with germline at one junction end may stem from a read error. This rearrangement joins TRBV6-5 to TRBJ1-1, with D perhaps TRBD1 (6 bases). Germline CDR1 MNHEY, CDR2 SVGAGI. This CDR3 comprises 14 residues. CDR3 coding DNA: TGTGCTAGCAGTTACCCGGAGAGGGGGGCTGAAGCTTTCTTT. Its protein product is CASSYPERGAEAFF.

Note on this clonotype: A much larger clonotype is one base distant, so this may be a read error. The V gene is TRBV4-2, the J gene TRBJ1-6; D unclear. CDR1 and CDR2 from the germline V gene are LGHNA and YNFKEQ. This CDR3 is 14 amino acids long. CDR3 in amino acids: CASSQEQENSSLHF. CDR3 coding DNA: TGTGCCAGCAGCCAAGAGCAGGAGAATTCATCCCTCCACTTT.

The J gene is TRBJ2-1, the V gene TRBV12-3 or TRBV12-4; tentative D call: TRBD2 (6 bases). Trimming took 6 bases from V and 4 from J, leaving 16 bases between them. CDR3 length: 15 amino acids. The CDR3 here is CASSPTFGLYNEQFF. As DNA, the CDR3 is TGTGCCAGCAGCCCGACTTTCGGACTATACAATGAGCAGTTCTTC.

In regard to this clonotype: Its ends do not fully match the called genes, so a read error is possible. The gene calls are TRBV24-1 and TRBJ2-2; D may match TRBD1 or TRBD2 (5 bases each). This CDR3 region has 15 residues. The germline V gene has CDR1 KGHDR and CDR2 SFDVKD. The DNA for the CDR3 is TGTGCCACCAGTGAAGGGGATTACGACACCGGGAAGCTGTTTTTT. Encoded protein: CATSEGDYDTGKLFF.

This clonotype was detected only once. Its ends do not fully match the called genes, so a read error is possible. The CDR3 loop reads CASNLNRLAGVLNEQFF. In DNA form, the CDR3 reads TGTGCCAGCAACTTAAACCGACTAGCGGGAGTCCTCAATGAGCAGTTCTTC. The V call is TRBV13, the J call TRBJ2-1; 12 bases line up with TRBD2. The CDR3 length is 17 residues. The V gene's germline CDR1 is PRHDT and CDR2 FYEKMQ (reference sequence).

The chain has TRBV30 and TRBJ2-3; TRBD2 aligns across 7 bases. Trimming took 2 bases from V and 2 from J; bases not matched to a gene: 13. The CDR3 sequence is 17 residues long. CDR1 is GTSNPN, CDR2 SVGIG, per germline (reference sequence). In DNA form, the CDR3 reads TGTGCCTGGAGTAGGAGCGGGAATCCACTTCACACAGATACGCAGTATTTT. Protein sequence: CAWSRSGNPLHTDTQYF.

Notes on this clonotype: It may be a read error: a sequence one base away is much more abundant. CDR3 nucleotide sequence: TGTGCCAGCAGGAATGACAAGGGGCTTCCTAATTCACCCCTCCACTTT. Protein product: CASRNDKGLPNSPLHF. The chain joins TRBV5-6 to TRBJ1-6, with D perhaps TRBD1 (5 bases). Trimming took off 5 bases at V and 6 bases at J, with 18 bases between the two ends. The CDR3 length is 16 residues. Germline CDR1 is SGHDT and CDR2 is YYEEEE.

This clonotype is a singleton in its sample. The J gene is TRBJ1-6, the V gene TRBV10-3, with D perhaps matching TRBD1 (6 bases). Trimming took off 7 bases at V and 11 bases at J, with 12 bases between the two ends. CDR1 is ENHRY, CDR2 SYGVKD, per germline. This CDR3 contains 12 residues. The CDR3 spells CAITEGGAPLHF. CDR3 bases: TGTGCCATCACTGAAGGGGGAGCACCCCTCCACTTT.

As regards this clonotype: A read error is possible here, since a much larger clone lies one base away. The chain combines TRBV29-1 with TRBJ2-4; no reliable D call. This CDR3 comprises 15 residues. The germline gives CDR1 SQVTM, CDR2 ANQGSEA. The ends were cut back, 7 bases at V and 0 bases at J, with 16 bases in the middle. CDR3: CSARDNRVAKNIQYF. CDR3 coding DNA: TGCAGCGCTAGAGACAACCGGGTAGCCAAAAACATTCAGTACTTC.

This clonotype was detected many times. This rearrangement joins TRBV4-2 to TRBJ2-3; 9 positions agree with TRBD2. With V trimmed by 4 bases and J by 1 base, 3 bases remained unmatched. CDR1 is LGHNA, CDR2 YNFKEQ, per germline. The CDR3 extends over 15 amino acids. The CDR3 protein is CASSLSGSGTDTQYF. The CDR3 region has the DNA TGTGCCAGCAGCCTTAGCGGGAGTGGCACAGATACGCAGTATTTT.

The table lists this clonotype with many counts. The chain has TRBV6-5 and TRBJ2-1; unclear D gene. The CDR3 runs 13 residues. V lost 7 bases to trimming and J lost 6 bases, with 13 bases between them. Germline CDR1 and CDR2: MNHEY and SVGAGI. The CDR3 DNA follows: TGTGCCAGCATAGGAACGGGTCCCAATGAGCAGTTCTTC. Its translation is CASIGTGPNEQFF.

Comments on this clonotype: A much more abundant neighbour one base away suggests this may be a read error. In DNA form, the CDR3 reads TGCGCCAGCAGCGAAAGGACTAGTCTTCACAATGAGCAGTACTTC. As protein: CASSERTSLHNEQYF. The chain employs TRBV10-2 and TRBJ2-1; 7 bases align to TRBD2. With the DNA end fitting TRBJ2-7 better, the J assignment may be wrong. Germline V gene lookup returns CDR1 WSHSY and CDR2 SAAADI. The CDR3 sequence is 15 residues long.

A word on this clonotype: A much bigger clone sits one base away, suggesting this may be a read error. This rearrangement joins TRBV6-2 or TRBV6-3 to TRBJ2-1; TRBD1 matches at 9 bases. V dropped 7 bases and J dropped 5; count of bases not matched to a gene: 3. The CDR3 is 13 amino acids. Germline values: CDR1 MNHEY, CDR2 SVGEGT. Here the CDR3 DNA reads TGTGCCAGCATGGGGACAGGGAACAATGAGCAGTTCTTC. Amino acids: CASMGTGNNEQFF.

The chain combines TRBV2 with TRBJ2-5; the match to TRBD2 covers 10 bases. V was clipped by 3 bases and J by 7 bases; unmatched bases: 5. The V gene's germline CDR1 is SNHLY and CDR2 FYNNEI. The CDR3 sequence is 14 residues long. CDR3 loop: CASSDIAGGLTQYF. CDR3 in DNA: TGTGCCAGCAGTGACATAGCGGGAGGTTTGACCCAGTACTTC.

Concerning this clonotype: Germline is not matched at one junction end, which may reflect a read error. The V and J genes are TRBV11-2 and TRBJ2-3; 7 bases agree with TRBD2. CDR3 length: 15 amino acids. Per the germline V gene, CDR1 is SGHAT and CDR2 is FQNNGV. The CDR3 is CVSSPLGGSTDTRYF. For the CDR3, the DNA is TGTGTCAGCAGCCCCCTGGGCGGGAGCACAGATACGCGGTATTTT.

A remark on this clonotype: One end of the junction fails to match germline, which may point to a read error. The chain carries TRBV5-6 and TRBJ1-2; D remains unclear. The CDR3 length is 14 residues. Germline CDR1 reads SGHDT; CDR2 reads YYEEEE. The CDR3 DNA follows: TGTACCAGCAGCTACTATTCAGGAGCCTATGGCTACACCTTC. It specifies CTSSYYSGAYGYTF.